The 18 T cell receptor beta chains presented below share a single source sample, sequenced in a study of blood T cell repertoires in COVID-19. Generated by immunoSEQ multiplex PCR, the TCRdb table keeps only in-frame clones and is missing some. The sample yields more than 150,000 clones, nearly 90% seen once. The specimen was peripheral blood. The receptors here all came from a man aged 50 to 60 with acute or convalescent COVID-19.

The rearrangement uses TRBV2 and TRBJ1-3; D not resolved. Germline assignment: CDR1 SNHLY and CDR2 FYNNEI. V lost 1 base, J lost 0 bases, and 7 bases lay in between. The CDR3 length is 15 residues. The CDR3 region has the DNA TGTGCCAGCAGTGAAGACGGGATCTCTGGAAACACCATATATTTT. It yields the protein CASSEDGISGNTIYF.

V usage is TRBV2 and J usage is TRBJ1-1; 7 bases fit TRBD1. Unmatched junction bases numbered 9, after V lost 6 bases and J lost 2 bases. This CDR3 has 15 amino acids. The V gene's germline CDR1 is SNHLY and CDR2 FYNNEI. The CDR3 is CASSFDRADNTEAFF. The CDR3 coding sequence is TGTGCCAGCAGCTTTGACAGGGCAGACAACACTGAAGCTTTCTTT.

This CDR3 is CASSLAQTSDFYTF. Here the CDR3 DNA reads TGTGCCAGCAGCTTAGCTCAGACTTCGGATTTTTACACCTTC. This sequence joins TRBV7-9 and TRBJ1-2; D is undetermined. V lost 0 bases and J 11 bases, leaving 16 bases between the germline ends. The CDR3 has 14 residues. Germline loops: CDR1 SEHNR, CDR2 FQNEAQ (reference sequence).

This sequence joins TRBV7-9 and TRBJ2-2; possibly TRBD1 for D (5 bases). Germline values: CDR1 SEHNR, CDR2 FQNEAQ (reference sequence). CDR3 length: 14 residues. Trimming shortened V by 2 bases and J by 1 base, and 5 bases separated the two germline ends. The CDR3 is CASSLRGNTGELFF. The CDR3 DNA reads TGTGCCAGCAGCTTAAGGGGGAACACCGGGGAGCTGTTTTTT.

The CDR3 sequence is CASSAPGLAYQETQYF. Written as DNA, the CDR3 is TGCGCCAGCAGCGCACCGGGACTAGCGTATCAAGAGACCCAGTACTTC. This chain joins TRBV4-1 and TRBJ2-5; 10 nucleotides align to TRBD2. CDR1 is MGHRA and CDR2 is YSYEKL in the germline V gene. V lost 5 bases, J lost 2 bases, and 8 bases stayed unmatched. The CDR3 covers 16 residues.

Concerning this clone: In the same sample, other DNA sequences code for this CDR3. The genes are TRBV28 and TRBJ1-1; 8 bases map to TRBD1. This CDR3 region has 14 residues. The V and J ends lost 4 bases and 2 bases, in that order; junction bases with no gene match: 3. Germline CDR1 reads MDHEN; CDR2 reads SYDVKM. The CDR3 DNA is TGTGCCAGCAGTTCCGGACAGGGAAACACTGAAGCTTTCTTT. This codes for CASSSGQGNTEAFF.

As concerns this clone: Its ends do not fully match the called genes, so a read error is possible. This chain joins TRBV19 and TRBJ2-5, with D possibly TRBD2 on 5 matching bases. Germline-derived CDR1 and CDR2 are LNHDA and SQIVND (reference sequence). This CDR3 spans 14 amino acids. For the CDR3, the DNA is TGTGCCAGTAGTCCCGGCGGTCTAGCTGGGAGAAGACACTTC. It translates to CASSPGGLAGRRHF.

The chain couples TRBV12-3 or TRBV12-4 to TRBJ2-3; D unclear. Deletions cut 7 bases from V and 4 bases from J, with 9 bases between. There are 12 residues in the CDR3. CDR3 protein: CASTLGSDTQYF. CDR3 nucleotide sequence: TGTGCCAGCACCCTGGGCTCAGATACGCAGTATTTT.

The rearrangement uses TRBV27 and TRBJ1-2, with D perhaps matching TRBD1 (5 bases). There are 13 residues in the CDR3. CDR1 and CDR2 from the germline V gene are MNHEY and SMNVEV (reference sequence). V shed 4 bases and J shed 4 bases, with 10 bases lying between them. CDR3 region: CASSSTGAYGYTF. The CDR3 nucleotides read TGTGCCAGCAGTTCTACAGGTGCCTATGGCTACACCTTC.

J is TRBJ1-4 and V is TRBV15; D is unresolved. Germline-derived CDR1 and CDR2 are LNHNV and YYDKDF (reference sequence). Trimming shortened V by 0 bases and J by 12 bases, and 8 bases separated the two germline ends. The CDR3 runs to 12 residues. CDR3 nucleotide sequence: TGTGCCACCAGCAGAGATAGACGGGAACTGTTTTTT. Amino acids: CATSRDRRELFF.

The V call is TRBV18, the J call TRBJ1-4, with 7 bases lining up with TRBD1. CDR3 length: 16 residues. Germline values: CDR1 KGHSH, CDR2 LQKENI. V shed 3 bases, J shed 7 bases, and the junction held 11 bases outside the gene matches. CDR3 loop: CASSPLLTGRGEKLFF. The DNA for the CDR3 is TGTGCCAGCTCACCCTTACTGACAGGGAGAGGTGAAAAACTGTTTTTT.

The chain recombines TRBV28 with TRBJ2-7, with TRBD1 matching 7 bases. Germline V lookup: CDR1 MDHEN, CDR2 SYDVKM. Unmatched junction bases numbered 6, after V lost 2 bases and J lost 2 bases. This CDR3 region has 15 residues. The DNA for the CDR3 is TGTGCCAGCAGTTTAGGGGACAGCACCCCCTACGAGCAGTACTTC. Translated: CASSLGDSTPYEQYF.

This rearrangement joins TRBV7-2 to TRBJ2-7; 7 positions agree with TRBD2. The CDR3 consists of 15 residues. V was pared by 8 bases and J by 4 bases, with 14 bases of the junction left unmatched. CDR1 SGHTA and CDR2 FQGNSA come from the germline V gene. CDR3 in amino acids: CASGFSPGLSYEQYF. DNA for the CDR3: TGTGCCAGCGGATTTTCCCCGGGACTAAGTTACGAGCAGTACTTC.

The V call is TRBV13, the J call TRBJ2-3; TRBD2 matches 9 bases. The CDR3 has 17 residues. The J segment lost 2 bases and the V segment lost 0 bases, leaving 6 bases of the junction unmatched. Looked up from germline, CDR1 is PRHDT and CDR2 is FYEKMQ (reference sequence). CDR3 amino acids: CASSLGAGLASTDTQYF. The CDR3 region has the DNA TGTGCCAGCAGCTTAGGCGCTGGACTAGCGTCCACAGATACGCAGTATTTT.

The V call is TRBV28, the J call TRBJ2-6; D perhaps matches TRBD1 (6 bases). In germline, CDR1 is MDHEN, CDR2 SYDVKM. This CDR3 is built from 15 residues. The germline V and J ends were trimmed by 6 bases and 4 bases, with 13 bases remaining between them. The CDR3 is CASSPTGPGANVLTF. Here the CDR3 DNA reads TGTGCCAGCAGCCCAACAGGGCCAGGGGCCAACGTCCTGACTTTC.

The CDR3 sequence: CASSGLAGVPRETQYF. The CDR3 DNA reads TGTGCCAGCAGTGGCCTAGCGGGAGTCCCACGAGAGACCCAGTACTTC. The chain has TRBV2 and TRBJ2-5; 10 nucleotides line up with TRBD2. After removal of 4 bases from V and 4 bases from J, the junction contained 9 bases not matched to a gene. The CDR3 length is 16 residues. CDR1 is SNHLY, CDR2 FYNNEI, per germline.

The gene calls are TRBV7-9 and TRBJ2-1, with D maybe TRBD2 (6 bases). In germline, CDR1 is SEHNR, CDR2 FQNEAQ (reference sequence). V was trimmed by 5 bases and J by 4 bases, leaving 15 bases between them. This CDR3 contains 15 residues. The CDR3 region has the DNA TGTGCCAGCAGCCCCAAGGGCGGGAATTACAATGAGCAGTTCTTC. This translates into CASSPKGGNYNEQFF.

The V call is TRBV19, the J call TRBJ2-3; TRBD2 might be the D (6 bases). Germline CDR1 LNHDA, CDR2 SQIVND (reference sequence). The CDR3 length is 14 residues. Trimming removed 6 bases from V and 5 bases from J, with 15 bases in between. DNA for the CDR3: TGTGCCAGTAGGCCTTCGGGGAGGAGAGATACGCAGTATTTT. Its translation is CASRPSGRRDTQYF. The whole variable domain, filled in from reference TRBV19 and TRBJ2-3, reads DGGITQSPKYLFRKEGQNVTLSCEQNLNHDAMYWYRQDPGQGLRLIYYSQIVNDFQKGDIAEGYSVSREKKESFPLTVTSAQKNPTAFYLCASRPSGRRDTQYFGPGTRLTVL.